Listed below are T cell receptor beta chains from one sample, sequenced in a study of beta chain features in type 1 diabetes. Method: immunoSEQ multiplex PCR; TCRdb's copy keeps in-frame clones and lacks some. Of some 350,000 clones in the sample, over 8.5% are singletons; the top ten hold roughly 0.6%. Sequencing was performed on central memory CD4+ T cells from blood. The source is a man between 25 and 39 years old with type 1 diabetes. Both conserved end residues are trimmed from each CDR3. D genes are given only for firm matches.

D gene,CDR3 length,V gene,J gene,CDR3 protein
TRBD2,13,TRBV4-2,TRBJ2-7,ASSQGASGSYEQY
TRBD2,14,TRBV19,TRBJ2-5,ASSTWTGDYQETQY
NA,15,TRBV28,TRBJ2-2,AGRSLMESGNTGELF
NA,11,TRBV18,TRBJ2-5,ASAPGARETQY
NA,11,TRBV10-3,TRBJ2-5,AISGPEGETQY
NA,14,TRBV28,TRBJ2-3,ASSQGGRISTDTQY
NA,12,TRBV18,TRBJ1-5,ASSPQGQGKPQH
NA,12,TRBV6-6,TRBJ1-2,ASSYSNQAYGYT
TRBD2,13,TRBV14,TRBJ2-1,ASSQLAGGSSEQF
NA,9,TRBV4-3,TRBJ1-1,ASSQLRTSF
NA,11,TRBV4-2,TRBJ1-1,ASSPRGETEAF
NA,8,TRBV28,TRBJ1-1,ASRSAEAF
TRBD2,12,TRBV5-4,TRBJ2-7,ASSQDTGTSGRH